The entry below gives a single T cell receptor (beta chain) sequence along with its context. The data are from a study of shared clonotypes between healthy human individuals. Clones were read by immunoSEQ multiplex PCR, and TCRdb kept only the in-frame ones, dropping some. The sample gives some 2,100,000 clones, roughly 95% of which show up once; around 0.13% is in the top ten. The CDR3 runs 17 residues. The V end was cut by 4 bases, the J end by 1 base, with 18 bases between. The V gene's germline CDR1 is LNHDA and CDR2 SQIVND (reference sequence). The chain carries TRBV19 and TRBJ2-3, with D tentatively TRBD2 (6 bases). The sample consisted of naive CD4+ T cells sorted from blood. The sample's subset: CD45RA+ positively selected. The sequence was collected from a man aged 18-30 years in good health. CDR3 loop: CASSTLKGLEGTDTQYF. CDR3 nucleotides: TGTGCCAGTAGTACCCTCAAGGGACTTGAGGGCACAGATACGCAGTATTTT.